This T cell receptor beta chain was recovered during a study of blood T cell repertoires in COVID-19. Study information: Researchers got acute and convalescent COVID-19 samples from the United States, Italy and Spain.

In the original workflow: Amplification of reference gene primers provided the estimated nucleated cell counts. Data came from immunoSEQ multiplex PCR; TCRdb stores just in-frame clones and leaves some out. That table furnishes V, J and clone size, whereas the DNA furnished D and trimming. The table shows some 220,000 clones, with roughly 80% occurring only once. The CDR3 has 15 amino acids. Germline-derived CDR1 and CDR2 are SGHRS and YFSETQ. Trimming cost V 5 bases and J 8 bases; bases outside gene matches: 13. This clone has a handful of counts. What was sequenced was peripheral blood. The sequence derives from a woman aged 70-85 years with acute or convalescent COVID-19. V and J are TRBV5-1 and TRBJ2-1; 7 bases line up with TRBD1. The CDR3 region is CASSLDRAGRDEQFF. The CDR3 coding sequence is TGCGCCAGCAGTCTTGACAGGGCAGGAAGGGATGAGCAGTTCTTC.